This T cell receptor beta chain was identified during a study of shared clonotypes between healthy human individuals. Study as a whole: Each donor's CD8 memory used one plate, CD8 naive two, each CD4 subset three.

In the case of this clone: The antigen is unknown.

Trimming removed 0 bases from V and 12 bases from J; junction bases left unmatched: 8. Germline CDR1 reads GTSNPN; CDR2 reads SVGIG (reference sequence). This CDR3 comprises 14 residues. Profiled with immunoSEQ multiplex PCR; TCRdb holds only in-frame clones, not every one. The profile covers millions of clones, with 85% to 95% appearing a single time and 0.1% to 0.15% taken by the ten largest. Notes on the study in general: Though the depth was large, rarefaction showed that sorted-subset sequencing was incomplete. Sampling covered nothing but blood. Tissue TCR repertoires likely differ from those found in blood. Expectations were that clonotype sharing among donors would be affected by sequencing depth.

Sequencing was done on a sample of naive CD4+ T cells sorted from blood. The subset denotes: CD45RA+ positively selected. The chain has TRBV30 and TRBJ2-7, with 13 bases that match TRBD2. The sequence derives from a man between 18 and 35 years old in good health. The CDR3 region is CAWSVGLAGVQRYF. The DNA of the CDR3 is TGTGCCTGGAGTGTAGGACTAGCGGGGGTACAGCGGTACTTC.